This T cell receptor beta chain appears in the sequencing data of a study of blood T cell repertoires in COVID-19. As for the study in general: Sample material is recorded as cDNA or gDNA derived from T cells, B-cell-depleted T cells, or PBMCs.

Exposed enrollees had met someone with a PCR-confirmed or clinician-diagnosed COVID-19 case at some point within the 2 weeks before study entry. Per the germline V gene, CDR1 is KGHSH and CDR2 is LQKENI. This CDR3 is 15 amino acids long. With 3 bases removed from V and 0 bases from J, the gap between germline ends came to 11 bases. In the source study's methods: Estimation of nucleated cell counts relied on the amplification of reference gene primers. Sequenced by immunoSEQ multiplex PCR; TCRdb stores in-frame clones only, minus some. D and trimming come from the DNA, and the V and J calls and clone size come from that table. The table shows 200,000 to 250,000 clones, with 90% occurring only once.

J is TRBJ1-1 and V is TRBV18, with D perhaps matching TRBD1 (5 bases). The origin of this receptor is a man aged 30-40 years who had been exposed to COVID-19. The material sequenced was PBMCs or T cells enriched from blood (not recorded which). This CDR3 is CASSPQGLMNTEAFF. The CDR3 nucleotides are TGTGCCAGCTCACCTCAGGGATTGATGAACACTGAAGCTTTCTTT.